A single sample gave rise to the 25 T cell receptor beta chains below, sequenced in a study of blood T cells in healthy people across ages. Combining a sample-barcoded 5' primer with a J-beta primer mix, a second PCR ran for about 7 to 11 cycles. TCRdb used MiXCR to reprocess the 5' RACE reads, holding one entry per CDR3 protein. The table has roughly 1.7 million distinct CDR3 sequences, 34% seen once. The sequencing input was blood. The receptors derive from a woman under 40 in good health.

This clonotype was seen a handful of times. The chain carries TRBV20-1 and TRBJ2-1; D gene unclear. CDR1 is DFQATT, CDR2 SNEGSKA, per germline (reference sequence). This CDR3 region has 13 residues. Trimming pared 0 bases from V and 8 bases from J, leaving 11 bases between. The CDR3 DNA reads TGCAGTGCTAGAGATACCCGAAGGGATGAGCAGTTCTTC. Translated, it gives CSARDTRRDEQFF.

The V call is TRBV6-5, the J call TRBJ2-1; possibly TRBD1 for D (5 bases). Germline V lookup: CDR1 MNHEY, CDR2 SVGAGI. Trimming shortened V by 5 bases and J by 3 bases, and 17 bases separated the two germline ends. There are 16 residues in the CDR3. The CDR3 sequence is CASSTQQGKGYNEQFF. DNA of the CDR3: TGTGCCAGCAGTACTCAGCAGGGTAAGGGCTACAATGAGCAGTTCTTC.

Concerning this clonotype: A junction boundary mismatches the germline segment, possibly from a read error. The gene calls are TRBV7-3 and TRBJ2-3; 9 bases match TRBD2. The CDR3 is 16 residues long. Germline CDR1 reads SGHTA; CDR2 reads FQGTGA. Written as DNA, the CDR3 is TGTGCCAACAGCTTACAGGCTAGCGGGGGCACAGATACGCAGTATTTT. Protein: CANSLQASGGTDTQYF.

The V call is TRBV4-1, the J call TRBJ2-5, with D maybe TRBD1 (6 bases). With the DNA end fitting TRBJ2-7 better, the J assignment may be wrong. Per the germline V gene, CDR1 is MGHRA and CDR2 is YSYEKL. CDR3 length equals 13 residues. CDR3 sequence reads: CASNKTGYYEQYF. The CDR3 region has the DNA TGCGCCAGCAACAAAACAGGGTATTACGAGCAGTACTTC.

This chain links TRBV4-1 with TRBJ1-1, with 11 bases identical to TRBD1. V trimming: 0 bases; J trimming: 7 bases; junction bases outside the gene matches: 10. The CDR3 loop spans 17 amino acids. Germline CDR1 MGHRA, CDR2 YSYEKL. The CDR3 protein is CASSQDYAGTGGFEAFF. The CDR3 DNA reads as TGCGCCAGCAGCCAAGACTACGCCGGGACAGGGGGATTTGAAGCTTTCTTT.

The J gene is TRBJ2-1, the V gene TRBV7-9; D not certain. The germline V and J ends were trimmed by 1 base and 12 bases, with 16 bases remaining between them. The V gene's germline CDR1 is SEHNR and CDR2 FQNEAQ (reference sequence). The CDR3 length is 14 residues. CDR3 in DNA: TGTGCCAGCAGCTTAGTTGGACCGGTGGGGTTGCAGTTCTTC. It yields the protein CASSLVGPVGLQFF.

In the case of this clonotype: At one end, the junction sequence differs from germline, possibly due to a read error. The chain employs TRBV28 and TRBJ1-4, with TRBD1 as a possible D gene (5 bases). This CDR3 spans 17 amino acids. Germline CDR1 reads MDHEN; CDR2 reads SYDVKM. In DNA, the CDR3 is TGTGCCGGCAGTTTACCCCCGTCGACAGCCCGGGGTGAAAAACTGTTTTTT. Encoded protein: CAGSLPPSTARGEKLFF.

This clonotype has just a few counts. The chain links TRBV15 to TRBJ2-3; D remains unclear. The germline V gene has CDR1 LNHNV and CDR2 YYDKDF (reference sequence). CDR3 size: 13 residues. The V end was cut by 10 bases, the J end by 0 bases, with 11 bases between. The CDR3 DNA reads TGTGCCATCTACGGGTTTAGCACAGATACGCAGTATTTT. It translates to CAIYGFSTDTQYF.

V and J are TRBV5-6 and TRBJ2-1, with 10 bases that match TRBD2. Germline trimming cut 0 bases from V and 5 bases from J; bases unmatched to any gene: 5. The CDR3 is made up of 16 amino acids. Per germline, CDR1 SGHDT and CDR2 YYEEEE. DNA of the CDR3: TGTGCCAGCAGCTTGGCCGGCAGCGGGGGGGACAATGAGCAGTTCTTC. Protein product: CASSLAGSGGDNEQFF.

The chain links TRBV2 to TRBJ2-7; tentatively, D is TRBD2 (7 bases). The length of the CDR3 is 12 residues. The germline V and J ends were trimmed by 4 bases and 6 bases, with 10 bases remaining between them. The V gene's germline CDR1 is SNHLY and CDR2 FYNNEI. The CDR3 coding sequence is TGTGCCAGCAGTGTCGGGGGGCCCGAGCAGTACTTC. The encoded protein is CASSVGGPEQYF. Using reference TRBV2 and TRBJ2-7 for the parts outside the CDR3, the full variable domain is EPEVTQTPSHQVTQMGQEVILRCVPISNHLYFYWYRQILGQKVEFLVSFYNNEISEKSEIFDDQFSVERPDGSNFTLKIRSTKLEDSAMYFCASSVGGPEQYFGPGTRLTVT.

The gene calls are TRBV7-2 and TRBJ2-5; D is unclear. Germline V gene sequence: CDR1 SGHTA, CDR2 FQGNSA. Trimming left V 3 bases short and J 4 bases short, with 15 bases between. The CDR3 spans 15 residues. CDR3 sequence reads: CASSFATTPGETQYF. In nucleotides, the CDR3 is TGTGCCAGCAGCTTTGCGACCACCCCAGGAGAGACCCAGTACTTC.

About this clonotype itself: This sequence may be a read error, since a much larger clone differs from it by one base. The V call is TRBV12-3 or TRBV12-4, the J call TRBJ1-1; D remains unclear. The CDR3 runs 11 residues. CDR3 region: CTSSPQSEAFF. The CDR3 DNA is TGTACCAGCAGTCCCCAGAGTGAAGCTTTCTTT.

The chain joins TRBV7-9 to TRBJ1-2; D call uncertain. With 0 bases removed from V and 3 bases from J, the gap between germline ends came to 8 bases. The CDR3 contains 14 residues. Germline V lookup: CDR1 SEHNR, CDR2 FQNEAQ (reference sequence). In nucleotides, the CDR3 is TGTGCCAGCAGCTTAGCAGGGAAGGACTATGGCTACACCTTC. It codes for CASSLAGKDYGYTF. Based on the CDR3 plus reference TRBV7-9 and TRBJ1-2, the full variable domain is DTGVSQNPRHKITKRGQNVTFRCDPISEHNRLYWYRQTLGQGPEFLTYFQNEAQLEKSRLLSDRFSAERPKGSFSTLEIQRTEQGDSAMYLCASSLAGKDYGYTFGSGTRLTVV.

Note on this clonotype: With a much larger clone just one base away, this may be a read error. The chain carries TRBV5-1 and TRBJ2-5; weak D call: TRBD1 (7 bases). The J call is uncertain, as TRBJ2-7 better fits the DNA end. Germline CDR1 SGHRS, CDR2 YFSETQ. This CDR3 region has 16 residues. DNA for the CDR3: TGCGCCGGCAGCCCTGCGGGACAGAGGAATCTTTACGAGCAGTACTTC. This sequence encodes CAGSPAGQRNLYEQYF.

This clonotype has just a few counts. The J gene is TRBJ2-7, the V gene TRBV6-1, with D perhaps matching TRBD1 or TRBD2 (7 bases each). The germline CDR1 and CDR2 sequences are MNHNS and SASEGT. Trimming removed 7 bases from V and 10 bases from J, with 23 bases in between. The CDR3 runs to 14 residues. The CDR3 region has the DNA TGTGCCAGCAATGGCGGGAGAGGGGGCGAGATCCAGTACTTC. This translates into CASNGGRGGEIQYF.

Notes on this clonotype: At one end, the junction sequence differs from germline, possibly due to a read error. The V gene is TRBV12-3 or TRBV12-4, the J gene TRBJ1-4; D is undetermined. The CDR3 has 11 amino acids. The CDR3 DNA sequence: TGTGCCAGCAGTTGGAATGAAGAACTGTTTTTT. Protein: CASSWNEELFF.

The CDR3 region is CASSPIDRGVGTNEKLFF. CDR3 DNA: TGCGCCAGCAGCCCCATCGACAGGGGGGTAGGAACTAATGAAAAACTGTTTTTT. The V gene is TRBV4-1, the J gene TRBJ1-4; 9 bases agree with TRBD1. Germline values: CDR1 MGHRA, CDR2 YSYEKL. The length of the CDR3 is 18 residues. Trimming at V came to 4 bases and at J to 1 base, leaving 10 bases not matched to a gene.

With respect to this clonotype: An end of the junction differs from the germline gene, which may be a read error. The rearrangement uses TRBV14 and TRBJ2-7; no firm D call. This CDR3 spans 14 amino acids. CDR1 is SGHDN, CDR2 FVKESK, per germline. The CDR3 is CAGSLRAAAYEQYF. In DNA, the CDR3 is TGTGCCGGCAGCTTGCGCGCCGCGGCCTACGAGCAGTACTTC. The whole variable domain, remainder taken from reference TRBV14 and TRBJ2-7, is EAGVTQFPSHSVIEKGQTVTLRCDPISGHDNLYWYRRVMGKEIKFLLHFVKESKQDESGMPNNRFLAERTGGTYSTLKVQPAELEDSGVYFCAGSLRAAAYEQYFGPGTRLTVT.

This clonotype was observed a few times. V is TRBV5-1 and J is TRBJ2-5; 12 bases are shared with TRBD2. The length of the CDR3 is 16 residues. The germline V gene encodes CDR1 SGHRS and CDR2 YFSETQ. Trimming cost V 5 bases and J 4 bases; bases outside gene matches: 9. CDR3: CASRRSLAGGVETQYF. The CDR3 DNA reads TGCGCCAGCAGAAGGTCACTAGCGGGGGGTGTAGAGACCCAGTACTTC.

Ten or more counts support this clonotype. The V call is TRBV29-1, the J call TRBJ2-1, with unresolved D. Germline V gene sequence: CDR1 SQVTM, CDR2 ANQGSEA. This CDR3 spans 11 amino acids. The CDR3 protein is CSRMGNNEQFF. The CDR3 DNA is TGCAGTCGGATGGGGAACAATGAGCAGTTCTTC.

The gene calls are TRBV12-3 or TRBV12-4 and TRBJ2-1, with TRBD2 matching 9 bases. Unmatched junction bases numbered 14, after V lost 8 bases and J lost 9 bases. The CDR3 is 15 residues long. This CDR3 is CASSWAGGRRGEQFF. The CDR3 region has the DNA TGTGCCAGCTCATGGGCGGGAGGGCGGAGGGGTGAGCAGTTCTTC.

The rearrangement uses TRBV12-3 or TRBV12-4 and TRBJ2-7; D is possibly TRBD1 (5 bases). Trimming cost V 6 bases and J 1 base, with 10 bases left between them. The CDR3 covers 13 residues. CDR3 protein: CASRIGQSYEQYF. The CDR3 bases are TGTGCCAGCAGAATTGGACAATCCTACGAGCAGTACTTC.

Worth noting for this clonotype: Being one base from a much bigger clone, this may be a read error. The chain combines TRBV29-1 with TRBJ2-5; 7 nucleotides line up with TRBD1. The CDR3 covers 15 residues. V lost 6 bases, J lost 11 bases, and 21 bases stayed unmatched. Germline V gene data show CDR1 as SQVTM and CDR2 as ANQGSEA. CDR3 residues: CSVSDDDRVGNEQYF. The DNA for the CDR3 is TGCAGCGTGAGCGACGATGACAGGGTGGGCAATGAGCAGTACTTC. Looking up the rest from reference TRBV29-1 and TRBJ2-5 gives the full variable domain: SAVISQKPSRDICQRGTSLTIQCQVDSQVTMMFWYRQQPGQSLTLIATANQGSEATYESGFVIDKFPISRPNLTFSTLTVSNMSPEDSSIYLCSVSDDDRVGNEQYFGPGTRLLVL.

V and J are TRBV9 and TRBJ1-4; maybe TRBD1 (6 bases). CDR3 length equals 14 residues. CDR1 is SGDLS, CDR2 YYNGEE, per germline. V lost 2 bases and J 5 bases, leaving 10 bases between the germline ends. The CDR3 DNA reads TGTGCCAGCAGCGTGCTGGGGACAAATGAAAAACTGTTTTTT. Its protein product is CASSVLGTNEKLFF.

On this clonotype itself: It may be a read error: a sequence one base away is much more abundant. The V call is TRBV10-3, the J call TRBJ2-5; D might be TRBD1 (5 bases). This CDR3 comprises 12 residues. Germline V gives CDR1 ENHRY, CDR2 SYGVKD. The CDR3 here is CAVSGREETQYF. The CDR3 coding sequence is TGTGCCGTCAGTGGCAGGGAAGAGACCCAGTACTTC.